The source of this T cell receptor (beta chain) is a study of blood T cell repertoires in COVID-19. Study background: The study drew acute and convalescent COVID-19 samples from the United States, Italy and Spain. The analysed material was cDNA or gDNA that came from T cells, B-cell-depleted T cells, or PBMCs.

Original analysis: By means of reference gene primer amplification, nucleated cell counts were estimated. Assay: immunoSEQ multiplex PCR; the TCRdb copy retains only in-frame clones and omits some. D and trimming were read from the DNA, whereas the V and J calls and clone size are those reported in that table. In the table there are over 250,000 clones, 87% of which are singletons. Germline CDR1 and CDR2: ENHRY and SYGVKD. The CDR3 spans 13 residues. V was trimmed by 9 bases and J by 1 base, leaving 12 bases between them. The genes are TRBV10-3 and TRBJ1-1, with D perhaps matching TRBD1 (6 bases). Sequenced input: peripheral blood. The receptor was derived from a woman between 50 and 59 years old with acute or convalescent COVID-19. The CDR3 loop reads CAIGEGENTEAFF. Here the CDR3 DNA reads TGTGCCATTGGGGAGGGGGAGAACACTGAAGCTTTCTTT.